These 18 T cell receptor beta chains came from one sample sequenced in a study of metastatic and nonmetastatic thyroid tumors. Thyroid surgery was preceded by no treatment in any patient. With MiXCR, TCRdb called clones anew from the PCR reads. In the table there are about 30,000 clones, 25% of which are singletons. The material sequenced was blood. The receptors were gathered from a female donor with papillary thyroid cancer or a benign thyroid nodule (not recorded which). Some clones in this sample may be carry-over from other donors' samples.

This clone was seen repeatedly, ten times or more. Given a much more abundant clone one base away, this may be a read error. The chain has TRBV27 and TRBJ2-3; possible D gene TRBD1, 5 bases. This CDR3 has 15 residues. Germline lookup yields CDR1 MNHEY and CDR2 SMNVEV (reference sequence). The DNA for the CDR3 is TGTGCCAGCAGTTTAAGCGCCGATAGCACAGGTACGCAGTATTTT. Protein sequence: CASSLSADSTGTQYF.

This clone has only a few counts. This chain uses TRBV6-1 with TRBJ2-1, with D perhaps matching TRBD2 (5 bases). The germline V gene has CDR1 MNHNS and CDR2 SASEGT. The CDR3 contains 13 residues. Trimming removed 6 bases at V and 5 bases at J, with 11 bases between. The CDR3 sequence is CASSSSLNNEQFF. The CDR3 region has the DNA TGTGCCAGCAGCTCTAGCTTAAACAATGAGCAGTTCTTC.

The chain uses TRBV7-9 and TRBJ2-7; TRBD1 is a possible D gene (6 bases). Germline assignment: CDR1 SEHNR and CDR2 FQNEAQ (reference sequence). This CDR3 is built from 15 residues. The ends were cut back, 5 bases at V and 1 base at J, with 15 bases in the middle. CDR3 nucleotides: TGTGCCAGCAGCGAACCCGGACAGAATTCCTACGAGCAGTACTTC. Translating it yields CASSEPGQNSYEQYF.

This clone was seen only a few times. The chain uses TRBV6-1 and TRBJ2-7, with unresolved D. The V end was cut by 2 bases, the J end by 0 bases, with 14 bases between. CDR1 and CDR2 from the germline V gene are MNHNS and SASEGT. The CDR3 extends over 16 amino acids. CDR3 in amino acids: CASSETSWDSSYEQYF. As DNA, the CDR3 is TGTGCCAGCAGTGAAACCTCGTGGGATAGCTCCTACGAGCAGTACTTC.

This clone was seen many times. This chain links TRBV11-2 with TRBJ2-3; no firm D call. Germline V CDR1 and CDR2: SGHAT, FQNNGV. Trimming stripped 2 bases from V and 0 bases from J, with 3 bases between. The CDR3 extends over 13 amino acids. The DNA for the CDR3 is TGTGCCAGCAGCTTAATCAGCACAGATACGCAGTATTTT. As protein: CASSLISTDTQYF.

This clone has ten or more counts. The chain carries TRBV19 and TRBJ2-1; TRBD2 aligns across 9 bases. V dropped 9 bases and J dropped 6; count of bases not matched to a gene: 6. Per the germline V gene, CDR1 is LNHDA and CDR2 is SQIVND (reference sequence). The CDR3 length is 13 residues. CDR3 protein: CASNSGRSNEQFF. CDR3 DNA sequence: TGTGCCAGCAATAGCGGGAGAAGCAATGAGCAGTTCTTC. The full variable domain, with the rest looked up from reference TRBV19 and TRBJ2-1, is DGGITQSPKYLFRKEGQNVTLSCEQNLNHDAMYWYRQDPGQGLRLIYYSQIVNDFQKGDIAEGYSVSREKKESFPLTVTSAQKNPTAFYLCASNSGRSNEQFFGPGTRLTVL.

This clone was recorded many times. CDR3 in DNA: TGTGCCAGCAGCTTAGGCGCCTCCGGTGAAAAACTGTTTTTT. Its protein product is CASSLGASGEKLFF. V and J are TRBV11-2 and TRBJ1-4; D unclear. V was shortened by 1 base and J by 7 bases, with 10 bases between the two germline ends. The V gene's germline CDR1 is SGHAT and CDR2 FQNNGV. CDR3 length equals 14 residues. Full variable domain (missing parts from reference TRBV11-2 and TRBJ1-4): EAGVAQSPRYKIIEKRQSVAFWCNPISGHATLYWYQQILGQGPKLLIQFQNNGVVDDSQLPKDRFSAERLKGVDSTLKIQPAKLEDSAVYLCASSLGASGEKLFFGSGTQLSVL.

This clone was seen at least ten times. This chain links TRBV18 with TRBJ1-1; D gene uncertain. This CDR3 has 14 amino acids. Germline V gene data show CDR1 as KGHSH and CDR2 as LQKENI. V was trimmed by 5 bases and J by 0 bases, leaving 10 bases between them. CDR3 amino acids: CASSAGRVNTEAFF. CDR3 coding DNA: TGTGCCAGCTCAGCCGGACGGGTGAACACTGAAGCTTTCTTT. The full variable domain, rest sourced from reference TRBV18 and TRBJ1-1, is NAGVMQNPRHLVRRRGQEARLRCSPMKGHSHVYWYRQLPEEGLKFMVYLQKENIIDESGMPKERFSAEFPKEGPSILRIQQVVRGDSAAYFCASSAGRVNTEAFFGQGTRLTVV.

This clone was seen ten or more times. This chain joins TRBV11-2 and TRBJ2-4, with D perhaps TRBD2 (5 bases). V was pared by 1 base and J by 0 bases, with 7 bases between. Germline values: CDR1 SGHAT, CDR2 FQNNGV. This CDR3 comprises 15 residues. The chain's CDR3 is CASSLAGLAKNIQYF. The CDR3 DNA is TGTGCCAGCAGCTTAGCTGGACTAGCCAAAAACATTCAGTACTTC.

This clone has more than one count but fewer than ten. The chain joins TRBV12-3 or TRBV12-4 to TRBJ1-3, with TRBD1 identical over 7 bases. The trim removed 6 bases at V and 0 bases at J, leaving 5 bases unmatched. The CDR3 totals 15 residues. The CDR3 reads CASRRGDSSGNTIYF. In DNA form, the CDR3 reads TGTGCCAGCAGGAGGGGGGACAGCTCTGGAAACACCATATATTTT.

This clone was seen repeatedly, ten times or more. The V gene is TRBV9, the J gene TRBJ1-3, with D unresolved. V was clipped by 0 bases and J by 5 bases, with 21 bases between them. The germline V gene encodes CDR1 SGDLS and CDR2 YYNGEE. This CDR3 contains 18 residues. CDR3 loop: CASSVGNQRRWSRNTIYF. CDR3 bases: TGTGCCAGCAGCGTAGGGAATCAACGGCGATGGAGCCGAAACACCATATATTTT.

This clone occurred a few times. This chain connects TRBV28 to TRBJ2-7, with 9 bases aligning to TRBD1. Germline-derived CDR1 and CDR2 are MDHEN and SYDVKM. There are 15 residues in the CDR3. V lost 3 bases and J lost 5; bases outside the gene matches: 8. CDR3 coding DNA: TGTGCCAGCAGTTTCGGGACAGGGAATAATCACGAGCAGTACTTC. It specifies CASSFGTGNNHEQYF. Full variable domain (remainder filled in from reference TRBV28 and TRBJ2-7): DVKVTQSSRYLVKRTGEKVFLECVQDMDHENMFWYRQDPGLGLRLIYFSYDVKMKEKGDIPEGYSVSREKKERFSLILESASTNQTSMYLCASSFGTGNNHEQYFGPGTRLTVT.

This clone was detected ten times or more. The chain combines TRBV28 with TRBJ2-5; 7 bases line up with TRBD2. Germline V CDR1 and CDR2: MDHEN, SYDVKM. Trimming at V came to 6 bases and at J to 1 base, leaving 2 bases not matched to a gene. The CDR3 consists of 13 residues. As DNA, the CDR3 is TGTGCCAGCAGATCTAGCGGCCAAGAGACCCAGTACTTC. Amino acid sequence: CASRSSGQETQYF.

This rearrangement joins TRBV28 to TRBJ2-3; 10 positions match TRBD2. In germline, CDR1 is MDHEN, CDR2 SYDVKM. The length of the CDR3 is 15 residues. J lost 8 bases, V lost 1 base, and 6 bases had no gene match. CDR3 sequence: CASSLYLAGVATQYF. The CDR3 DNA reads as TGTGCCAGCAGTTTATACCTAGCGGGAGTAGCTACGCAGTATTTT.

This clone appeared a few times. The V gene is TRBV28, the J gene TRBJ1-1, with 9 bases aligning to TRBD1. CDR1 is MDHEN and CDR2 is SYDVKM in the germline V gene. V shed 3 bases and J 0 bases; nucleotides not matched to a gene: 5. The CDR3 runs 16 residues. CDR3 sequence reads: CASSLWTGAMNTEAFF. CDR3 nucleotide sequence: TGTGCCAGCAGTTTGTGGACAGGGGCTATGAACACTGAAGCTTTCTTT.

The table lists this clone with many counts. The chain combines TRBV20-1 with TRBJ2-1; 8 bases line up with TRBD2. Germline-derived CDR1 and CDR2 are DFQATT and SNEGSKA (reference sequence). The V segment lost 4 bases and the J segment 5 bases; nucleotides outside the gene matches: 4. The CDR3 is made up of 13 amino acids. The CDR3 region is CSATGLENNEQFF. The CDR3 nucleotides are TGCAGTGCTACGGGACTAGAAAACAATGAGCAGTTCTTC.

This clone was detected ten times or more. The V and J genes are TRBV4-3 and TRBJ1-4; D is possibly TRBD1 (5 bases). This CDR3 has 16 amino acids. From germline, CDR1 is LGHNA and CDR2 YSLEER. V lost 0 bases and J 7 bases, leaving 15 bases between the germline ends. DNA of the CDR3: TGCGCCAGCAGCCAAGAAAATCGGCAGGGTAGTGAAAAACTGTTTTTT. It encodes CASSQENRQGSEKLFF.

The rearrangement joins TRBV20-1 to TRBJ2-3, with 8 bases matching TRBD2. The CDR3 sequence is 16 residues long. V shed 4 bases and J 9 bases; nucleotides not matched to a gene: 18. The germline gives CDR1 DFQATT, CDR2 SNEGSKA (reference sequence). The CDR3 protein is CSANVFGRADDTTQYF. The CDR3 DNA follows: TGCAGTGCTAACGTGTTCGGGAGGGCCGATGATACGACGCAGTATTTT.